This section outlines one TCR beta chain sequence together with its context. No antigen is known for it. This sample stems from a study of cytomegalovirus exposure and HLA in healthy donors. Overall study: In a previous analysis, some 120 million unique TCR beta sequences were found from roughly 200 million T cells. Findings of the study overall: Several of the most significant clusters were apparently associated with common viral pathogens in a later analysis. HLA alleles showed associations with 16,951 TCR beta sequences in a later analysis, at a 0.05 false discovery rate. What was likely a sequencing artifact was a cluster of highly shared sequence variants.

The CDR3 is 15 residues long. Trimming shortened V by 5 bases and J by 8 bases, and 16 bases separated the two germline ends. CDR1 and CDR2 from the germline V gene are SGHTA and FQGNSA. Primers: 60 Vbeta forward and 13 Jbeta reverse. Clones were read by immunoSEQ multiplex PCR, and TCRdb kept only the in-frame ones, dropping some. The sample has about 170,000 clones, 73% seen once. Input material: PBMCs. The clonotype originates from a woman between 18 and 29 years old in good health and CMV-seropositive. J is TRBJ1-6 and V is TRBV7-2, with D uncertain. The CDR3 DNA sequence: TGTGCCAGCAGCGAACAGTCTCTTGGGTATTCACCCCTCCACTTT. It yields the protein CASSEQSLGYSPLHF.